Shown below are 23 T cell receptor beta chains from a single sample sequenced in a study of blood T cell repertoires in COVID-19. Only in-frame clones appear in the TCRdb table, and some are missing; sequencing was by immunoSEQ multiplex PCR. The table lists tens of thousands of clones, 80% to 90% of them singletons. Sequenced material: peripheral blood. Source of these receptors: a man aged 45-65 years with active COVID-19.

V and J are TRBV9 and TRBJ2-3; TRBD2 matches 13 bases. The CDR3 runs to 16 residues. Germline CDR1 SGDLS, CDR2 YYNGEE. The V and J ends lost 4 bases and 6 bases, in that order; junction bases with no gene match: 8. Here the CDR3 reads CASSSRVLAGGDTQYF. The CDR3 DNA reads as TGTGCCAGCAGCTCTAGGGTACTAGCGGGAGGGGATACGCAGTATTTT.

The CDR3, as DNA: TGTGCCAGCAGAGTAGCGGGACAACTCTACGAGCAGTACTTC. This encodes CASRVAGQLYEQYF. The chain has TRBV6-5 and TRBJ2-7; TRBD2 matches 8 bases. Germline V lookup: CDR1 MNHEY, CDR2 SVGAGI. Trimming at V came to 6 bases and at J to 3 bases, leaving 7 bases not matched to a gene. CDR3 size: 14 residues.

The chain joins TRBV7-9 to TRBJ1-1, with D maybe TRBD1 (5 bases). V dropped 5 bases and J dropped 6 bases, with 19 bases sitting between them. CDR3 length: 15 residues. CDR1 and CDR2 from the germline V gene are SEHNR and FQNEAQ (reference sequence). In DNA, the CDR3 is TGTGCCAGCAGCCCCCGTGGGGCCTACGCCCCTGAAGCTTTCTTT. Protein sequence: CASSPRGAYAPEAFF.

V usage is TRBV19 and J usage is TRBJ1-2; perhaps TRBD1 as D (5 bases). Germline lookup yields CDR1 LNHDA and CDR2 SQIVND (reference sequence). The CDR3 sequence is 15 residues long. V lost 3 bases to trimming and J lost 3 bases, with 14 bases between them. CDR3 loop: CASSMPRGGDYGYTF. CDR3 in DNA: TGTGCCAGTAGTATGCCGCGCGGGGGGGACTATGGCTACACCTTC.

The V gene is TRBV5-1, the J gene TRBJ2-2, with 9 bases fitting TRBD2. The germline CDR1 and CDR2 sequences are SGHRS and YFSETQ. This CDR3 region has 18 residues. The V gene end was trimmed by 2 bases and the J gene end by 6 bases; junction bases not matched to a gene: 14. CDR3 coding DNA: TGCGCCAGCAGCTTATTCCAGCCTAGCGGGGACCTTTCCGGGGAGCTGTTTTTT. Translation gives CASSLFQPSGDLSGELFF.

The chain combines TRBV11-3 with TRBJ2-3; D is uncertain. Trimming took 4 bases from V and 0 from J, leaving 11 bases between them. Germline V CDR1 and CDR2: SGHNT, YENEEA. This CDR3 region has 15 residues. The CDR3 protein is CASSWAGSSTDTQYF. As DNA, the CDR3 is TGTGCCAGCAGCTGGGCAGGAAGTAGCACAGATACGCAGTATTTT.

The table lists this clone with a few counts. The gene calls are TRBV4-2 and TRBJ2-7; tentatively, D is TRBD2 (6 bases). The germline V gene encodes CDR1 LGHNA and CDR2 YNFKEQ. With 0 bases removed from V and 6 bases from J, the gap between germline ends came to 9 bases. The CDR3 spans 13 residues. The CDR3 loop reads CASSQDWDSEQYF. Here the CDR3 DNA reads TGTGCCAGCAGCCAAGATTGGGACTCCGAGCAGTACTTC.

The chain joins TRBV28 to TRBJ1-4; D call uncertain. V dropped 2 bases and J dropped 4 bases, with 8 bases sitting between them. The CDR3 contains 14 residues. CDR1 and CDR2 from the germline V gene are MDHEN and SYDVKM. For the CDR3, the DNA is TGTGCCAGCAGTTTAAGCCCTTTTAATGAAAAACTGTTTTTT. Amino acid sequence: CASSLSPFNEKLFF.

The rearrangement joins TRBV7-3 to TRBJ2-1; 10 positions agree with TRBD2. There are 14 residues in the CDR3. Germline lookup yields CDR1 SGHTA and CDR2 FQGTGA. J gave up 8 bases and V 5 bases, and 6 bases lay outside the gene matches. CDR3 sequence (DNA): TGTGCCAGCAGCGCCCGGACTAGCGGCGATGAGCAGTTCTTC. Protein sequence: CASSARTSGDEQFF.

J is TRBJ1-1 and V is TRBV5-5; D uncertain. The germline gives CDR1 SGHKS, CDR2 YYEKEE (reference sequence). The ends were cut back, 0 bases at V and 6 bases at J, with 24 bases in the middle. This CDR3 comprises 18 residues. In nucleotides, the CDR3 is TGTGCCAGCAGCTTGGGTTTGCCGGGAAACGCGGCGGCCCCTGAAGCTTTCTTT. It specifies CASSLGLPGNAAAPEAFF.

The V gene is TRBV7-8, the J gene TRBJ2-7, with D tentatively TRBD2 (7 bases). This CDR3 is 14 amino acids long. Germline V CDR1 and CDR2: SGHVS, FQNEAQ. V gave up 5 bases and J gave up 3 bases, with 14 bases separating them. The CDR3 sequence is CASSGGGRNYEQYF. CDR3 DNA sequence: TGTGCCAGCAGCGGGGGGGGCAGGAACTACGAGCAGTACTTC.

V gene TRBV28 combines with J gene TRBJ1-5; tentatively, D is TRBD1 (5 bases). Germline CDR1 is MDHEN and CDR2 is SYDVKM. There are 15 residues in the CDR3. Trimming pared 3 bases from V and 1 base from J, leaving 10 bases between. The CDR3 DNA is TGTGCCAGCAGTTTCTGGGGGGAAAGCAATCAGCCCCAGCATTTT. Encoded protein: CASSFWGESNQPQHF. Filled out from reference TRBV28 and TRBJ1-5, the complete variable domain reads DVKVTQSSRYLVKRTGEKVFLECVQDMDHENMFWYRQDPGLGLRLIYFSYDVKMKEKGDIPEGYSVSREKKERFSLILESASTNQTSMYLCASSFWGESNQPQHFGDGTRLSIL.

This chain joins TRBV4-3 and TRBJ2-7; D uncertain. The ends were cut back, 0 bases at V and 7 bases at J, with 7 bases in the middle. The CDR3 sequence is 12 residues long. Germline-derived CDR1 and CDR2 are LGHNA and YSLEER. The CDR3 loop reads CASSQEPREQYF. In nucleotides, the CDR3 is TGCGCCAGCAGCCAAGAACCTCGGGAGCAGTACTTC.

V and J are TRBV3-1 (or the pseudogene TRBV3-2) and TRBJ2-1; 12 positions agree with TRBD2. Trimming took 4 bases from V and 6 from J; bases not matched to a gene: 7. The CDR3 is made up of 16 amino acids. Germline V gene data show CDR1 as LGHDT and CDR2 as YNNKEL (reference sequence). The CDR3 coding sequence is TGTGCCAGCAGCCTAGGACTAGCGGGAATGAGCAATGAGCAGTTCTTC. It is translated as CASSLGLAGMSNEQFF.

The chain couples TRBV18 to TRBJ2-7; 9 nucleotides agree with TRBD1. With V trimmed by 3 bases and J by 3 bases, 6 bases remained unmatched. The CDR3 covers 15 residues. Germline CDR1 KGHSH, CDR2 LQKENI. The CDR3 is CASSPGTGKDYEQYF. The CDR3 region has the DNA TGTGCCAGCTCACCCGGGACAGGGAAAGACTACGAGCAGTACTTC.

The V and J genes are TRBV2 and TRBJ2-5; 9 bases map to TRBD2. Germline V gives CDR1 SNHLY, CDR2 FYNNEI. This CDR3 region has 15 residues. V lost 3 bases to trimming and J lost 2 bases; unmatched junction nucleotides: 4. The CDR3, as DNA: TGTGCCAGCAGTGAGAGCGGGGGGAGGCAAGAGACCCAGTACTTC. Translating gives CASSESGGRQETQYF.

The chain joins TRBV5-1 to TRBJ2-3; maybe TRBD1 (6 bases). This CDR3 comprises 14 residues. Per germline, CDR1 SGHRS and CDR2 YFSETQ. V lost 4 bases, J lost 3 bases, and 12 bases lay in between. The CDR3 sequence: CASSIGTQTDTQYF. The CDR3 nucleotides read TGCGCCAGCAGCATCGGGACACAAACAGATACGCAGTATTTT.

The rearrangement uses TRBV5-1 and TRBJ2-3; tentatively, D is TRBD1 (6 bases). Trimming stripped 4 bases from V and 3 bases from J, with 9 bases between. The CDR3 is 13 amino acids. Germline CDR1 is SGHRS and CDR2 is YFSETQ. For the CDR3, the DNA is TGCGCCAGCAGCACTACAGGGACAGATACGCAGTATTTT. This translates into CASSTTGTDTQYF.

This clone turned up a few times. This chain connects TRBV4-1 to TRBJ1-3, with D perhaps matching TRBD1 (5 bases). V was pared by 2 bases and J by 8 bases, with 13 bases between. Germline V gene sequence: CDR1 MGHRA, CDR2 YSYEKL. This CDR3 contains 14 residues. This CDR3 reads CASSQPDSRYTIYF. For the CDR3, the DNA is TGCGCCAGCAGCCAACCCGACAGCCGGTACACCATATATTTT.

The CDR3 is CASSIISYEQYF. The CDR3 nucleotides read TGTGCCAGCAGCATTATCAGTTACGAGCAGTACTTC. V is TRBV28 and J is TRBJ2-7; D remains unclear. V shed 6 bases and J shed 4 bases, with 10 bases lying between them. The CDR3 runs 12 residues. Germline V CDR1 and CDR2: MDHEN, SYDVKM.

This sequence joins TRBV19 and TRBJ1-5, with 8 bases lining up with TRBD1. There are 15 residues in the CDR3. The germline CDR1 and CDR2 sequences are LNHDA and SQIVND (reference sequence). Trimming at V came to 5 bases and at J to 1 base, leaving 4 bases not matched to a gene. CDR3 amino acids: CASSLRQGSNQPQHF. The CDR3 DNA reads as TGTGCCAGTAGTCTCCGACAGGGGAGCAATCAGCCCCAGCATTTT.

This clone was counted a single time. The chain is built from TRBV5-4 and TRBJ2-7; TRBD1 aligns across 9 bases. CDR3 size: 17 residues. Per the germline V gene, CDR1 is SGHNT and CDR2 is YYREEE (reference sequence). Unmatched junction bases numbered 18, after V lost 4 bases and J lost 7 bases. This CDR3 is CASSGGQGKSPRLEQYF. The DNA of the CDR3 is TGTGCCAGCAGCGGGGGACAGGGAAAGAGCCCCAGGCTGGAGCAGTACTTC. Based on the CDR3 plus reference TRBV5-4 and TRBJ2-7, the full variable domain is ETGVTQSPTHLIKTRGQQVTLRCSSQSGHNTVSWYQQALGQGPQFIFQYYREEENGRGNFPPRFSGLQFPNYSSELNVNALELDDSALYLCASSGGQGKSPRLEQYFGPGTRLTVT.

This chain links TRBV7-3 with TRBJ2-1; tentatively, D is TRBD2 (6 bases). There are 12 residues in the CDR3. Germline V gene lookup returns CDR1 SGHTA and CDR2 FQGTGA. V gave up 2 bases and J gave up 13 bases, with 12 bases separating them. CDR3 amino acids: CASSLVLGLQFF. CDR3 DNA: TGTGCCAGCAGCTTAGTTCTGGGACTCCAGTTCTTC.